A selection of T cell receptor beta chains follows, all from one sample in a study of glioma-infiltrating T cells. Each CDR3 protein is one row after TCRdb ran MiXCR on the multiplex PCR reads. The data show around 190,000 distinct CDR3 sequences, around 40% seen once. Sequencing was performed on glioma tissue, nonneoplastic brain tissue, or PBMCs (not recorded which). These receptors were taken from a human donor with low-grade glioma or glioblastoma, undergoing nonglioma brain surgery, or in good health (not recorded which). CDR3s include the opening cysteine and the closing phenylalanine or tryptophan. D genes are given only for firm matches. Clone size is stated in some rows and not others, as once, few, many or a class when expanded.

TRBV5-1	TRBJ2-1	NA	NA	TGCGCCAGCAGCTTATACGATGGGGCCAGGGATGAGCAGTTCTTC	CASSLYDGARDEQFF
TRBV6-5	TRBJ2-7	NA	NA	TGTGCCAGCAGTGAGACGGGGGACTACGAGCAGTACTTC	CASSETGDYEQYF
TRBV7-2	TRBJ2-1	many	TRBD2	TGTGCCAGCAGCTCTAGCGGTCCTTCCTACAATGAGCAGTTCTTC	CASSSSGPSYNEQFF
TRBV28	TRBJ2-7	many	NA	TGTGCCAGCAGTTTATTTGACGGCGGCGAGCAGTACTTC	CASSLFDGGEQYF
TRBV2	TRBJ1-2	many	NA	TGTGCCAGCAGTGAAGACTATGGCTACACCTTC	CASSEDYGYTF
TRBV15	TRBJ2-7	many	TRBD1	TGTGCCACCAGCAGGGACAGGGGAGCGGGGTCCTACGAGCAGTACTTC	CATSRDRGAGSYEQYF
TRBV7-2	TRBJ2-7	many	NA	TGTGCCAGCAGCTTAGGGCGGGAAGCCTACGAGCAGTACTTC	CASSLGREAYEQYF
TRBV2	TRBJ2-7	NA	NA	TGTGCCAGCCGTCGGGGCTTAACCTACGAGCAGTACTTC	CASRRGLTYEQYF
TRBV5-6	TRBJ2-7	NA	NA	TGTGCCAGAAGCTTGCCAGGGTCCTACGAGCAGTACTTC	CARSLPGSYEQYF
TRBV6-1	TRBJ2-1	many	TRBD2	TGTGCCAGCAGTTCGGGGGGAGGGAGGAATGAGCAGTTCTTC	CASSSGGGRNEQFF
TRBV6-1	TRBJ2-7	many	TRBD1	TGTGCCAGCACCCCGACAGGGTTTAGTGGCGAGCAGTACTTC	CASTPTGFSGEQYF
TRBV15	TRBJ2-3	many	TRBD2	TGTGCCACCAGCCTGCCCGGGTCGCTAGCGGTAGATACGCAGTATTTT	CATSLPGSLAVDTQYF
TRBV20-1	TRBJ2-7	many	TRBD2	TGCAGTGCCAAGCGGGGGTTTAACGAGCAGTACTTC	CSAKRGFNEQYF
TRBV2	TRBJ1-3	NA	NA	TGTGCCAGCAGCGATCAGGGTGCCTCTGGAAACACCATATATTTT	CASSDQGASGNTIYF
TRBV20-1	TRBJ2-4	many	TRBD1	TGCAGTGCGGGTCGGGACAGCCCAAACAAAAACATTCAGTACTTC	CSAGRDSPNKNIQYF
TRBV11-2	TRBJ2-7	NA	NA	TGTGCCAGCAGCTTAGTCGAAGGCCGAAGGTCCTACGAGCAGTACTTC	CASSLVEGRRSYEQYF
TRBV28	TRBJ2-7	many	NA	TGTGCCAGCAGTTTGCCCCCCCATCAGCAGTACTTC	CASSLPPHQQYF
TRBV5-1	TRBJ2-3	few	NA	TGCGCCAGCAGCTTGGGGGACCACGCTGATACGCAGTATTTT	CASSLGDHADTQYF
TRBV11-2	TRBJ2-7	NA	TRBD2	TGTGCCAGCAGAAAAACTAGCGTCCCCTACGAGCAGTACTTC	CASRKTSVPYEQYF
TRBV5-1	TRBJ2-7	NA	TRBD1	TGCGCCAGCAGCCAGCAGGGGGACGCGGGCGAGCAGTACTTC	CASSQQGDAGEQYF
TRBV4-2	TRBJ2-1	NA	TRBD2	TGTGCCAGCAGCCTAACTAGCGCGAGTGAGCAGTTCTTC	CASSLTSASEQFF
TRBV11-2	TRBJ2-5	few	TRBD2	TGTGCCAGCAGCCCAGGAGGAGCGGGAGTATCAGAGACCCAGTACTTC	CASSPGGAGVSETQYF
TRBV28	TRBJ2-5	many	NA	TGTGCCAGCAGTAACGGGCTTCGGGAGACCCAGTACTTC	CASSNGLRETQYF
TRBV12-3/TRBV12-4	TRBJ2-3	few	NA	TGTGCCAGCAGTTTAAGGGGGGGACCTGCGAGAGATACGCAGTATTTT	CASSLRGGPARDTQYF
TRBV19	TRBJ1-1	many	NA	TGTGCCAGTACGCCCTTTGGGGACCCCGCGAACACTGAAGCTTTCTTT	CASTPFGDPANTEAFF
TRBV29-1	TRBJ2-3	NA	NA	TGCAGCGTTGAAGATCCATTAACAGATACGCAGTATTTT	CSVEDPLTDTQYF
TRBV15	TRBJ1-1	many	NA	TGTGCCACCACCGGAGGCCCCGGTTTCACTGAAGCTTTCTTT	CATTGGPGFTEAFF
TRBV7-9	TRBJ2-1	NA	NA	TGTGCCAGCAGCTCGGGGACCTCCCTGGGTTATTACAATGAGCAGTTCTTC	CASSSGTSLGYYNEQFF
TRBV20-1	TRBJ2-5	many	TRBD2	TGCAGTGTTAATATGGGGACTATCCAAGAGACCCAGTACTTC	CSVNMGTIQETQYF
TRBV19	TRBJ1-2	few	NA	TGTGCCAGTAGTATAGATCCCCGCAATGGCTACACCTTC	CASSIDPRNGYTF
TRBV5-1	TRBJ2-3	few	TRBD2	TGCGCCAGCAGCTTTGGAGCGGGAGGACGAGAGGATACGCAGTATTTT	CASSFGAGGREDTQYF
TRBV6-2/TRBV6-3	TRBJ2-7	many	NA	TGTGCCAGCAGTTACTTGGGGGTCGGATCCTACGAGCAGTACTTC	CASSYLGVGSYEQYF
TRBV20-1	TRBJ2-3	NA	NA	TGCATTGCCTTGCCCAGGGACCGTATTATCACAGATACGCAGTATTTT	CIALPRDRIITDTQYF
TRBV20-1	TRBJ1-6	NA	NA	TGCAGTGCTAGAGATGGGGCCGGAGGAGTTAATCCAACCCTCCACTTT	CSARDGAGGVNPTLHF
TRBV20-1	TRBJ1-5	NA	NA	TGCAGTGATAGAAACAGTTCGTATAGGAATCAGCCCCAGCATTTT	CSDRNSSYRNQPQHF
TRBV29-1	TRBJ1-1	few	NA	TGCAGCGGACTACCGCTGGAGAACACTGAAGCTTTCTTT	CSGLPLENTEAFF
TRBV5-1	TRBJ1-2	few	NA	TGCGCCAGCAGCTTGGGAGTTCCCGGGACCTATGGCTACACCTTC	CASSLGVPGTYGYTF
TRBV19	TRBJ2-7	few	TRBD2	TGTGCCAGTAGCGGACTAGCGGGAACATCCTACGAGCAGTACTTC	CASSGLAGTSYEQYF
TRBV4-1	TRBJ2-3	many	NA	TGCGCCAGCAGCCAAGCAGATACGCAGTATTTT	CASSQADTQYF
TRBV20-1	TRBJ2-1	many	TRBD2	TGCAGTGCTAGCCCTTGGACTAGCGGCGACAATGAGCAGTTCTTC	CSASPWTSGDNEQFF
TRBV20-1	TRBJ1-5	many	TRBD1	TGCAGTGCCGGGGGACAGGGGAAGCCCCAGCATTTT	CSAGGQGKPQHF
TRBV6-2/TRBV6-3	TRBJ2-3	NA	TRBD2	TGTGCCACCCAATTAGCGGGAAGCACATATACGCAGTATTTT	CATQLAGSTYTQYF